This TCR beta chain was sequenced during a study of shared clonotypes between healthy human individuals. General study points: Non-shared clonotypes had lower generation probabilities than clonotypes shared by all four sorted-subset donors. Among donors, the sharing of clonotypes was expected to be influenced by sequencing depth. Blood was the sole source, and tissue repertoires probably differ.

The CDR3 runs to 14 residues. V lost 5 bases and J lost 0, with 9 bases in between. Germline CDR1 MNHEY, CDR2 SMNVEV (reference sequence). CD45RO negativity and positive selection for CCR7 defined naive CD8 cells, a population that excluded terminally differentiated effector memory CD45RA+ cells. Donors comprised only Caucasian adults living in Nashville, Tennessee. Clones were read by immunoSEQ multiplex PCR, and TCRdb kept only the in-frame ones, dropping some. In the table there are about 2.1 million clones, around 93% of which are singletons. Concerning this clone: Its antigen is currently unknown.

The sample consisted of naive CD8+ T cells from PBMCs. The chain combines TRBV27 with TRBJ2-3; D is ambiguous. The source of this sequence is a young man in good health. Some clones in this sample may be carry-over from other donors' samples. CDR3 amino acids: CASSLRVSTDTQYF. The DNA of the CDR3 is TGTGCCAGCAGTCTGCGAGTGAGCACAGATACGCAGTATTTT.